These T cell receptor beta chains were read from a single sample in a study of blood T cell repertoires in COVID-19. Produced via immunoSEQ multiplex PCR; TCRdb's table is partial and in-frame only. The sample holds approximately 140,000 clones, more than 60% seen once. Sequences were obtained from peripheral blood. The source of these receptors is a man aged 50 to 60 with acute or convalescent COVID-19. CDR3s include the opening cysteine and the closing phenylalanine or tryptophan. A D gene is named only where the DNA matches it firmly. Some rows have no size entry. The others give once, few or many, or a class for an expanded clone.

clone_size j_call d_call v_call cdr3_nt cdr3_aa
NA TRBJ1-4 TRBD1 TRBV5-4 TGTGCCAGCAGCTTGGGGGGACAGGGTATCGGAAAGAGAAAACTGTTTTTT CASSLGGQGIGKRKLFF
NA TRBJ2-3 NA TRBV27 TGTGCCAGCAGCCCTCTCGACCGGGGTCGTACAGATACGCAGTATTTT CASSPLDRGRTDTQYF
NA TRBJ1-1 NA TRBV2 TGTGCCAGCAGCGTAAGGGAGCCGGGCCTCGGGTCTGAAGCTTTCTTT CASSVREPGLGSEAFF
once TRBJ1-1 NA TRBV21-1 TGTGCCAGCAGGGGATTCAACAGGGCCCTGAACACTGAAGCTTTCTTT CASRGFNRALNTEAFF
NA TRBJ2-3 TRBD2 TRBV3-1/TRBV3-2 TGTGCCAGCAGCCAAGGACTAGCGGGGGGGTGGGCAGATACGCAGTATTTT CASSQGLAGGWADTQYF
NA TRBJ2-1 NA TRBV20-1 TGCAGTGCTAGAGATCGGGAGCAGTTCTTC CSARDREQFF
NA TRBJ2-7 NA TRBV7-2 TGTGCCAGCAGCTTCGCCGGGACAAGCTACGAGCAGTACTTC CASSFAGTSYEQYF
NA TRBJ1-4 TRBD1 TRBV18 TGTGCCAGCTCACCCACCCGGGACAGTAATGAAAAACTGTTTTTT CASSPTRDSNEKLFF
NA TRBJ2-2 TRBD2 TRBV5-6 TGTGCCAGCAGCTGGACTAGATTGGGCACCGGGGAGCTGTTTTTT CASSWTRLGTGELFF
NA TRBJ1-3 NA TRBV21-1 TGTGCCAGCAGCATCAACCCTACAGGGTCCGGAAACACCATATATTTT CASSINPTGSGNTIYF
NA TRBJ2-2 NA TRBV29-1 TGCAGCGTCCTCAGGGGAGATTTCTCCGGGGAGCTGTTTTTT CSVLRGDFSGELFF
once TRBJ1-4 NA TRBV19 TGTGCCAGTTCGCGCGGGACTAATGAAAAACTGTTTTTT CASSRGTNEKLFF
few TRBJ2-2 TRBD1 TRBV27 TGTGCCAGCAAGCTGGACAGGGAGAACACCGGGGAGCTGTTTTTT CASKLDRENTGELFF
NA TRBJ2-2 NA TRBV4-2 TGTGCCAGCAGCGGCGAGGGCGGGGAGCTGTTTTTT CASSGEGGELFF
NA TRBJ1-2 TRBD1 TRBV12-3/TRBV12-4 TGTGCCAGCAACACCGGGACAGGCGGCTACACCTTC CASNTGTGGYTF
NA TRBJ2-2 NA TRBV9 TGTGCCAGCAGTGTTAGACTTAACACCGGGGAGCTGTTTTTT CASSVRLNTGELFF
once TRBJ1-6 TRBD1 TRBV27 TGTGCCACCCGGACAGGGTTCGATTCACCCCTCCACTTT CATRTGFDSPLHF
NA TRBJ1-5 TRBD1 TRBV10-2 TGCGCCAGCAGTCAGACAGGGACGAGTGAGCCCCAGCATTTT CASSQTGTSEPQHF
NA TRBJ2-3 TRBD2 TRBV6-2/TRBV6-3 TGTGCCAGCAGTTACCCAGGACTGAAGCGGGGGGCGAACACAGATACGCAGTATTTT CASSYPGLKRGANTDTQYF
few TRBJ2-7 TRBD1 TRBV11-2 TGTGCCAGCAGCCCCCGACAGGGATCCTACGAGCAGTACTTC CASSPRQGSYEQYF
NA TRBJ2-5 TRBD2 TRBV4-1 TGCGCCAGCAGGGGGGGGACCCTAAAAGAGACCCAGTACTTC CASRGGTLKETQYF
few TRBJ2-3 NA TRBV4-1 TGCGCCAGCAGCCAAGACAGGGGTACAGATACGCAGTATTTT CASSQDRGTDTQYF
NA TRBJ1-5 TRBD1 TRBV18 TGTGCCAGCTCACCGGGGACAGCCAGTCCTCCAAGCAATCAGCCCCAGCATTTT CASSPGTASPPSNQPQHF
NA TRBJ2-3 NA TRBV10-3 TGTGCCATCAGTGAGTCGCGAACCAGCACAGATACGCAGTATTTT CAISESRTSTDTQYF
NA TRBJ2-3 TRBD1 TRBV19 TGTGCCAGTAGTATGAACAGGGGGCCCCTCAGGAATACGCAGTATTTT CASSMNRGPLRNTQYF